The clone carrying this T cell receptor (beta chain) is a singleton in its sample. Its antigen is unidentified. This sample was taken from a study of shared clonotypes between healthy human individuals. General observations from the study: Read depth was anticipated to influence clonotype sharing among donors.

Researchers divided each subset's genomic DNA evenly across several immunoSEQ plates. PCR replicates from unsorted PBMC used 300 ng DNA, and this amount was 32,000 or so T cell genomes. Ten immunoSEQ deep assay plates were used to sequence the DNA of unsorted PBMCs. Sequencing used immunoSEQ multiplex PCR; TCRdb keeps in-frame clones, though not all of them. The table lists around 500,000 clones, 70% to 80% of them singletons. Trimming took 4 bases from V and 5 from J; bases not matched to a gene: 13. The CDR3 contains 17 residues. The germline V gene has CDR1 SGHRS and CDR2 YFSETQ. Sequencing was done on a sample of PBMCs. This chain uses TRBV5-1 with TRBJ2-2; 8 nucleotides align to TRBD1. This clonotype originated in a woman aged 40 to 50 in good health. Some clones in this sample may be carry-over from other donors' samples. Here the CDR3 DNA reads TGCGCCAGCAGCCTTAGCGCAGGGGGCGTTAGTACCGGGGAGCTGTTTTTT. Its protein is CASSLSAGGVSTGELFF.